These 11 T cell receptor beta chains came from one sample sequenced in a study of CD8+CD57+ T cells in acquired aplastic anemia. It was patients with CD8+CD57+ cell expansion by flow cytometry who were chosen for sequencing. Genomic DNA constituted the template upon which TCR beta VDJ and CDR3 profiling was performed. TCRdb redid the calling of the reads with MiXCR, one entry per CDR3 protein. Of approximately 250,000 distinct CDR3 sequences in the sample, 82% are singletons; the top ten hold around 40%. Sample: sorted CD4+, CD8+, or CD8+CD57+ T cells (not recorded which) from PBMCs. The receptors were sampled from a human donor with aplastic anemia.

This chain joins TRBV12-3 or TRBV12-4 and TRBJ1-2; D might be TRBD1 (5 bases). V dropped 6 bases and J dropped 1 base, with 9 bases sitting between them. The CDR3 length is 13 residues. The chain's CDR3 is CASSPQVNYGYTF. In DNA form, the CDR3 reads TGTGCCAGCAGCCCACAGGTTAACTATGGCTACACCTTC.

The chain joins TRBV7-8 to TRBJ2-7, with a tentative D call TRBD1 (5 bases). Trimming cost V 4 bases and J 5 bases, with 15 bases left between them. CDR1 is SGHVS, CDR2 FQNEAQ, per germline. There are 14 residues in the CDR3. This chain's CDR3 is CASSWGPRTDEQYF. The CDR3 DNA reads as TGTGCCAGCAGCTGGGGCCCCCGAACCGACGAGCAGTACTTC.

This clonotype was observed a handful of times. At one end, the junction sequence differs from germline, possibly due to a read error. CDR3 coding DNA: TGCGCCAGCAGCTTAACTGTGACAGAGCCCCAGCATTTT. Protein product: CASSLTVTEPQHF. V and J are TRBV11-3 and TRBJ1-5; TRBD1 is a possible D gene (5 bases). The CDR3 spans 13 residues. The V gene's germline CDR1 is SGHNT and CDR2 YENEEA.

This chain joins TRBV9 and TRBJ2-7; no definite D call. Germline CDR1 is SGDLS and CDR2 is YYNGEE. The V gene lost 0 bases and the J gene lost 10 bases, with 20 bases spanning the gap. The CDR3 contains 15 residues. DNA of the CDR3: TGTGCCAGCAGCGTAGGGACCGCCCGAAATCACGCCCAGTACTTC. It specifies CASSVGTARNHAQYF. The whole variable domain, remainder taken from reference TRBV9 and TRBJ2-7, is DSGVTQTPKHLITATGQRVTLRCSPRSGDLSVYWYQQSLDQGLQFLIQYYNGEERAKGNILERFSAQQFPDLHSELNLSSLELGDSALYFCASSVGTARNHAQYFGPGTRLTVT.

Written as DNA, the CDR3 is TGTGCCAGCACGGAGGCGAACACTGAAGCTTTCTTT. Translating gives CASTEANTEAFF. The genes are TRBV6-2 or TRBV6-3 and TRBJ1-1; no clear D gene. Trimming shortened V by 7 bases and J by 1 base, and 7 bases separated the two germline ends. CDR1 is MNHEY and CDR2 is SVGEGT in the germline V gene. CDR3 size: 12 residues.

The genes are TRBV7-9 and TRBJ2-1; D remains unclear. Per germline, CDR1 SEHNR and CDR2 FQNEAQ (reference sequence). Trimming took 4 bases from V and 3 from J, leaving 10 bases between them. The CDR3 covers 14 residues. The chain's CDR3 is CASSSQPSYNEQFF. DNA of the CDR3: TGTGCCAGCAGCTCCCAACCAAGCTACAATGAGCAGTTCTTC.

This clonotype was counted once. The rearrangement uses TRBV7-2 and TRBJ2-7; D is ambiguous. This CDR3 is built from 18 residues. The germline CDR1 and CDR2 sequences are SGHTA and FQGNSA. The germline V and J ends were trimmed by 0 bases and 4 bases, with 22 bases remaining between them. In DNA, the CDR3 is TGTGCCAGCAGCTTAGCGGCAGGTGCGGATGCCCAGTCTTACGAGCAGTACGTC. Translation: CASSLAAGADAQSYEQYV.

This chain links TRBV20-1 with TRBJ2-7; perhaps TRBD2 as D (6 bases). V gave up 2 bases and J gave up 3 bases, with 20 bases separating them. Germline V gives CDR1 DFQATT, CDR2 SNEGSKA (reference sequence). The CDR3 loop spans 16 amino acids. The CDR3 sequence: CSARSSGGTELYEQYF. DNA for the CDR3: TGCAGTGCTAGATCGAGTGGGGGGACGGAGCTCTACGAGCAGTACTTC.

Concerning this clonotype itself: The conserved final phenylalanine or tryptophan is absent from the CDR3, which likely points to a read error. The limits of the CDR3 on the DNA are not certain, so only TCRdb's listed CDR3 is given. This chain uses TRBV12-3 or TRBV12-4 with TRBJ2-4; the table names TRBD1, a call not compared with the DNA. Both ends counted, the CDR3 spans 12 residues. CDR3 sequence reads: CASGGAGGIQKL.

In its sample, this clonotype was seen once. The V gene is TRBV7-6, the J gene TRBJ1-6, with 7 nucleotides matching TRBD1. The CDR3 contains 16 residues. V was clipped by 4 bases and J by 15 bases; unmatched bases: 18. Germline V CDR1 and CDR2: SGHVS, FNYEAQ. The CDR3 spells CASSSATGSEALFLHF. In DNA form, the CDR3 reads TGTGCCAGCAGCTCCGCGACAGGGAGCGAAGCTCTCTTCCTCCACTTT.

The chain uses TRBV7-2 and TRBJ1-6; TRBD1 matches at 8 bases. This CDR3 spans 15 amino acids. V lost 3 bases to trimming and J lost 10 bases; unmatched junction nucleotides: 8. Germline CDR1 reads SGHTA; CDR2 reads FQGNSA. The CDR3 loop reads CASSFPDRAGSPLHF. As DNA, the CDR3 is TGTGCCAGCAGCTTCCCGGACAGGGCCGGGTCACCCCTCCACTTT.